This T cell receptor (beta chain) stems from a study of T cell responses to AZD1222 COVID-19 vaccine. The overall study: Pooled samples include second doses given at about 4 or 12 weeks.

Overall study results and limits: Following two doses of AZD1222, Spike-specific TCR breadth and depth rose. Possibly, clonal diversity was underestimated; donors were largely white British and included more females.

TCRdb keeps only in-frame clones here, not all; method: immunoSEQ multiplex PCR. The repertoire consists of around 110,000 clones, with approximately 93% occurring once and the leading ten covering 2.5% to 3.5%. About this clone: Its cognate antigen is unknown.

The CDR3 loop spans 14 amino acids. Germline V lookup: CDR1 MDHEN, CDR2 SYDVKM. V dropped 1 base and J dropped 3 bases, with 10 bases sitting between them. This chain links TRBV28 with TRBJ2-7; D is possibly TRBD1 or TRBD2 (5 bases each). The input for sequencing was peripheral blood, taken on day 0 of AZD1222 vaccination. The receptor's source is an adult in good health. CDR3 DNA sequence: TGTGCCAGCAGTTTATTCCAGGGAGACTACGAGCAGTACTTC. Its translation is CASSLFQGDYEQYF.